Listed below are T cell receptor beta chains from one sample, sequenced in a study of radiotherapy plus CTLA-4 blockade in lung cancer. TCRdb's table, derived via immunoSEQ multiplex PCR, lists solely in-frame clones and lacks some. Found here are approximately 40,000 clones, 80% to 90% of them singletons; the top ten hold under 25%. This material consisted of peripheral blood, taken from a patient treated with radiotherapy plus ipilimumab. The origin of the receptors is a human donor with non-small cell lung cancer whose response to radiotherapy plus ipilimumab could not be evaluated. The CDR3 runs from the conserved cysteine through the conserved F or W. The D gene is left open where the match is weak. Clone sizes are given selectively: once, few, many, or a class where the clone is expanded.

j_call	clone_size	d_call	v_call	cdr3_aa	cdr3_nt
TRBJ2-3	.	.	TRBV27	CASSPPESSGLSTDTQYF	TGTGCCAGCAGCCCCCCGGAATCGAGCGGGCTGTCCACAGATACGCAGTATTTT
TRBJ2-5	.	.	TRBV5-1	CASSFGQGGPETQYF	TGCGCCAGCAGCTTCGGCCAGGGGGGCCCAGAGACCCAGTACTTC
TRBJ2-1	.	TRBD2	TRBV19	CASSMGSGRGNEQFF	TGTGCCAGTAGTATGGGTAGCGGGAGGGGGAATGAGCAGTTCTTC
TRBJ2-2	.	.	TRBV6-1	CASSEGKGDTGELFF	TGTGCCAGCAGTGAAGGGAAGGGGGACACCGGGGAGCTGTTTTTT
TRBJ2-2	.	TRBD2	TRBV9	CASSVGGGGTGELFF	TGTGCCAGCAGCGTGGGCGGGGGAGGGACCGGGGAGCTGTTTTTT
TRBJ1-2	.	.	TRBV7-2	CASSPAVYYTF	TGTGCCAGCAGCCCCGCCGTCTACTACACCTTC
TRBJ2-3	.	.	TRBV27	CASGDISSDTQYF	TGTGCCAGCGGGGACATCTCTTCAGATACGCAGTATTTT
TRBJ2-7	.	.	TRBV25-1	CASSLAYEQYF	TGTGCCAGCAGTCTAGCCTACGAGCAGTACTTC
TRBJ1-2	few	TRBD1	TRBV27	CASSPETGRYGYTF	TGTGCCAGCAGTCCTGAGACAGGGCGATACGGCTACACCTTC
TRBJ2-1	.	TRBD1	TRBV13	CASSTKQTGKPNEQFF	TGTGCCAGCAGCACCAAGCAGACAGGGAAACCCAATGAGCAGTTCTTC
TRBJ2-5	few	TRBD1	TRBV29-1	CSCGQGKETQYF	TGCAGCTGTGGACAGGGAAAAGAGACCCAGTACTTC
TRBJ1-6	.	.	TRBV4-1	CASSQVGDSNSPLHF	TGCGCCAGCAGCCAAGTCGGCGACAGCAATTCACCCCTCCACTTT
TRBJ1-5	.	.	TRBV28	CASSRFGGSNQPQHF	TGTGCCAGCAGTCGTTTCGGGGGTAGCAATCAGCCCCAGCATTTT
TRBJ1-2	.	.	TRBV5-6	CASSLEQGYGYTF	TGTGCCAGCAGCTTGGAACAGGGCTATGGCTACACCTTC
TRBJ2-5	.	.	TRBV7-2	CASSPLGGGETQYF	TGTGCCAGCAGCCCCCTGGGAGGAGGGGAGACCCAGTACTTC
TRBJ1-4	once	TRBD1	TRBV7-3	CASSKTGGEGEELFF	TGTGCCAGCAGCAAAACAGGGGGGGAGGGTGAAGAACTGTTTTTT
TRBJ2-5	.	.	TRBV7-9	CASSQSTVQETQYF	TGTGCCAGCAGCCAAAGTACTGTTCAAGAGACCCAGTACTTC
TRBJ2-7	.	.	TRBV2	CASRATGYERKYF	TGTGCCAGCAGAGCCACAGGGTACGAGAGGAAGTACTTC
TRBJ1-4	.	.	TRBV5-5	CATSRTQVATNEKLFF	TGTGCCACATCGCGAACCCAAGTTGCAACTAATGAAAAACTGTTTTTT
TRBJ2-6	.	.	TRBV27	CASSLWGSSGANVLTF	TGTGCCAGCAGTTTATGGGGCAGCTCTGGGGCCAACGTCCTGACTTTC
TRBJ2-7	.	.	TRBV21-1	CASSKREGRSYEQYF	TGTGCCAGCAGCAAAAGAGAGGGCCGCTCCTACGAGCAGTACTTC
TRBJ2-7	.	TRBD2	TRBV28	CASSPGGSLHEQYF	TGTGCCAGCAGCCCTGGCGGGAGTTTGCACGAGCAGTACTTC
TRBJ2-7	.	.	TRBV28	CASSSPQGGIVRAGEQYF	TGTGCCAGCAGTTCACCACAAGGAGGGATCGTGAGGGCGGGAGAGCAGTACTTC
TRBJ1-3	few	.	TRBV6-5	CASSAGGNTIYF	TGTGCCAGCAGTGCCGGTGGAAACACCATATATTTT
TRBJ1-2	.	.	TRBV29-1	CSVWGLGDGYTF	TGCAGCGTCTGGGGGCTGGGAGATGGCTACACCTTC
TRBJ2-3	.	.	TRBV5-1	CASSLEGWGDTQYF	TGCGCCAGCAGCTTGGAGGGGTGGGGAGATACGCAGTATTTT
TRBJ2-2	.	.	TRBV5-6	CASSLGLGAGELFF	TGTGCCAGCAGCTTGGGACTAGGGGCCGGGGAGCTGTTTTTT
TRBJ1-2	.	.	TRBV18	CASSPSGVLDYGYTF	TGTGCCAGCTCACCTTCGGGTGTGCTTGACTATGGCTACACCTTC
TRBJ2-1	.	.	TRBV5-4	CASSQDNSYNEQFF	TGTGCCAGCAGCCAAGACAACTCCTACAATGAGCAGTTCTTC